This T cell receptor (beta chain) was sequenced in a study of shared clonotypes between healthy human individuals. Once extracted for a subset, genomic DNA was divided evenly among several immunoSEQ plates. Per the original data handling: Filtering was not the same, since immunoSEQ gave junction-only sequences without quality scores. Here immunoSEQ multiplex PCR was the method, and the copy in TCRdb shows in-frame clones only, minus some. Clone size and V and J calls were adopted from that table, with D and trimming inferred from the DNA. The sample includes 90,000 to 120,000 clones, about 71% of them seen just once. The donor population consisted of healthy HIV-negative adults with no recent acute infections or vaccinations. CD45RO+ cells plus CCR7-negative CD45RA+ TemRA cells formed CD8 memory. This CDR3 is built from 15 residues. Germline CDR1 SGHRS, CDR2 YFSETQ. Trimming cost V 5 bases and J 0 bases, with 9 bases left between them.

This TCR was recovered from a young woman in good health. This chain uses TRBV5-1 with TRBJ2-6; D may be TRBD2 (6 bases). The sequenced material came from memory CD8+ T cells sorted from blood. Subset indicated: CD45RO+ cells pooled with CCR7-negative TemRA cells. CDR3 sequence: CASRGDFSGANVLTF. The CDR3 DNA sequence: TGCGCCAGCAGAGGGGACTTCTCTGGGGCCAACGTCCTGACTTTC.